These 28 T cell receptor beta chains were all obtained from the same sample, sequenced in a study of monozygotic twins with inflammatory bowel disease. Using the 5' RACE reads, TCRdb records one entry per CDR3 protein without DNA. The sample includes about 330,000 distinct CDR3 sequences. Sequencing was done on a sample of blood. Source of these receptors: a human donor with ulcerative colitis or Crohn's disease, or a healthy co-twin of an affected twin (not recorded which).

The chain is built from TRBV20-1 and TRBJ2-1; the TCRdb call, TRBD1, lacks DNA for checking. Germline V gene lookup returns CDR1 DFQATT and CDR2 SNEGSKA (reference sequence). This CDR3 comprises 15 residues. The CDR3 here is CSARPRDRVYNEQFF.

The chain uses TRBV27 and TRBJ1-2. This CDR3 comprises 13 residues. Germline CDR1 MNHEY, CDR2 SMNVEV (reference sequence). The CDR3 region is CASSFQGRHGYTF.

The chain joins TRBV3-1 to TRBJ2-2; the D call of TRBD2 rests on TCRdb alone, since no DNA is present to check it. The CDR3 totals 13 residues. In germline, CDR1 is LGHDT, CDR2 YNNKEL (reference sequence). The CDR3 here is CASSQRGGGELFF.

V and J are TRBV20-1 and TRBJ1-5; TCRdb calls TRBD1, which cannot be checked without DNA. The CDR3 runs 16 residues. The germline V gene has CDR1 DFQATT and CDR2 SNEGSKA (reference sequence). CDR3 sequence reads: CSALRADINSNQPQHF.

The chain couples TRBV12-3 or TRBV12-4 to TRBJ1-1. The CDR3 runs to 15 residues. The CDR3 loop is CASRVNQGYNTEAFF.

The chain uses TRBV20-1 and TRBJ2-5. Germline V lookup: CDR1 DFQATT, CDR2 SNEGSKA (reference sequence). The CDR3 runs to 11 residues. CDR3 in amino acids: CSARGSGTQYF.

The chain joins TRBV5-5 to TRBJ2-4; the D call from TCRdb, TRBD2, cannot be confirmed without DNA. The V gene's germline CDR1 is SGHKS and CDR2 YYEKEE (reference sequence). The CDR3 runs to 16 residues. CDR3 protein: CASSPPGTSGRNIQYF.

V gene TRBV28 combines with J gene TRBJ2-1. In germline, CDR1 is MDHEN, CDR2 SYDVKM. This CDR3 spans 15 amino acids. CDR3 protein: CASSYTGNSYNEQFF. The variable domain in full, completed from reference TRBV28 and TRBJ2-1, reads DVKVTQSSRYLVKRTGEKVFLECVQDMDHENMFWYRQDPGLGLRLIYFSYDVKMKEKGDIPEGYSVSREKKERFSLILESASTNQTSMYLCASSYTGNSYNEQFFGPGTRLTVL.

J is TRBJ1-5 and V is TRBV28. The CDR3 loop spans 11 amino acids. Germline assignment: CDR1 MDHEN and CDR2 SYDVKM. The CDR3 loop reads CASSFLAPQHF.

The rearrangement links TRBV7-9 to TRBJ2-2; TCRdb's D call, TRBD1, is unchecked because there is no DNA. The CDR3 contains 14 residues. From germline, CDR1 is SEHNR and CDR2 FQNEAQ (reference sequence). The CDR3 is CASTSTEGTGELFF. The entire variable domain, with the rest obtained from reference TRBV7-9 and TRBJ2-2, is as follows: DTGVSQNPRHKITKRGQNVTFRCDPISEHNRLYWYRQTLGQGPEFLTYFQNEAQLEKSRLLSDRFSAERPKGSFSTLEIQRTEQGDSAMYLCASTSTEGTGELFFGEGSRLTVL.

This chain joins TRBV12-3 or TRBV12-4 and TRBJ2-7; with no DNA, the TCRdb D assignment of TRBD1 cannot be verified. The CDR3 extends over 16 amino acids. The CDR3 here is CASSLAPWGPSYEQYF.

The chain recombines TRBV7-8 with TRBJ1-2; TCRdb's D gene call, TRBD1, goes unchecked for lack of DNA. CDR3 size: 14 residues. The germline gives CDR1 SGHVS, CDR2 FQNEAQ. CDR3 region: CASSLEPGFGGYTF.

This CDR3 is CASSPTGGRQETQYF. This chain joins TRBV5-4 and TRBJ2-5; TCRdb designates TRBD1, a call that cannot be tested without DNA. The CDR3 sequence is 15 residues long. CDR1 and CDR2 from the germline V gene are SGHNT and YYREEE (reference sequence).

V and J are TRBV4-3 and TRBJ2-4; TCRdb's D call, TRBD2, is unchecked because there is no DNA. CDR3 length: 16 residues. The germline V gene encodes CDR1 LGHNA and CDR2 YSLEER. The CDR3 here is CASSQGTSGGLNIQYF.

The CDR3 loop is CASSLTVTTTNTGELFF. The chain combines TRBV5-1 with TRBJ2-2. Germline V lookup: CDR1 SGHRS, CDR2 YFSETQ. The CDR3 is 17 amino acids.

The chain couples TRBV10-3 to TRBJ1-1; TCRdb indicates TRBD1, and absent DNA this call remains unverified. The germline CDR1 and CDR2 sequences are ENHRY and SYGVKD. The CDR3 contains 15 residues. CDR3 in amino acids: CAITGTGAGGTEAFF.

This chain uses TRBV7-2 with TRBJ1-1. Germline V gene sequence: CDR1 SGHTA, CDR2 FQGNSA. This CDR3 spans 13 amino acids. CDR3 residues: CASSLDRRTEAFF.

The chain combines TRBV7-2 with TRBJ1-2. Germline CDR1 SGHTA, CDR2 FQGNSA. The CDR3 has 15 residues. CDR3 in amino acids: CASSLAQTSEYGYTF.

The V call is TRBV20-1, the J call TRBJ2-3; checking the TCRdb D call of TRBD1 is not possible without DNA. Germline values: CDR1 DFQATT, CDR2 SNEGSKA (reference sequence). This CDR3 comprises 14 residues. This chain's CDR3 is CSATDRESLHTQYF.

V gene TRBV5-1 combines with J gene TRBJ1-1; the TCRdb call, TRBD1, lacks DNA for checking. The V gene's germline CDR1 is SGHRS and CDR2 YFSETQ. This CDR3 is built from 13 residues. CDR3 protein: CASSLGTTGEGFF. Together with reference TRBV5-1 and TRBJ1-1, the CDR3 gives the full variable domain: KAGVTQTPRYLIKTRGQQVTLSCSPISGHRSVSWYQQTPGQGLQFLFEYFSETQRNKGNFPGRFSGRQFSNSRSEMNVSTLELGDSALYLCASSLGTTGEGFFGQGTRLTVV.

This chain links TRBV28 with TRBJ1-1; TCRdb calls TRBD1, which cannot be checked without DNA. The CDR3 contains 14 residues. The germline gives CDR1 MDHEN, CDR2 SYDVKM. CDR3 region: CASSSVSWNTEAFF.

This rearrangement joins TRBV6-5 to TRBJ2-7; TCRdb calls TRBD1, which cannot be checked without DNA. The CDR3 is made up of 15 amino acids. Germline CDR1 is MNHEY and CDR2 is SVGAGI. CDR3 amino acids: CASSNRAGGTYEQYF.

This CDR3 reads CASRAQRGTGELFF. The rearrangement uses TRBV5-1 and TRBJ2-2; lacking DNA, the TRBD2 call made by TCRdb goes unchecked. The germline V gene encodes CDR1 SGHRS and CDR2 YFSETQ. The CDR3 covers 14 residues.

The chain recombines TRBV20-1 with TRBJ2-7; TCRdb picks TRBD1, but there is no DNA to check that call. The CDR3 is 14 amino acids. CDR1 is DFQATT and CDR2 is SNEGSKA in the germline V gene (reference sequence). The CDR3 loop is CSAQGGLSSYEQYF.

The V and J genes are TRBV12-3 or TRBV12-4 and TRBJ2-1; TCRdb calls TRBD2, which cannot be checked without DNA. This CDR3 comprises 17 residues. The CDR3 is CASSYSGRRLADNEQFF.

The chain employs TRBV7-2 and TRBJ1-5. Germline lookup yields CDR1 SGHTA and CDR2 FQGNSA. CDR3 size: 13 residues. CDR3 residues: CASNYGSNQPQHF.

This chain joins TRBV7-9 and TRBJ1-2; TCRdb outputs TRBD1, but without DNA this stays unchecked. The CDR3 sequence is 14 residues long. The germline V gene has CDR1 SEHNR and CDR2 FQNEAQ (reference sequence). The CDR3 reads CASSLEAGTHGYTF.

This chain links TRBV5-1 with TRBJ2-3; TCRdb's D call of TRBD2 is untestable without DNA. This CDR3 region has 15 residues. Germline assignment: CDR1 SGHRS and CDR2 YFSETQ. The CDR3: CASSGLAGNTDTQYF. The full variable domain, its missing parts supplied by reference TRBV5-1 and TRBJ2-3, is KAGVTQTPRYLIKTRGQQVTLSCSPISGHRSVSWYQQTPGQGLQFLFEYFSETQRNKGNFPGRFSGRQFSNSRSEMNVSTLELGDSALYLCASSGLAGNTDTQYFGPGTRLTVL.